This T cell receptor beta chain originates from a study of T cell responses to AZD1222 COVID-19 vaccine. Looking at the study overall: The study pooled second doses at about 4 or about 12 weeks.

TCRdb's table, derived via immunoSEQ multiplex PCR, lists solely in-frame clones and lacks some. The sample yields about 190,000 clones, 85% to 95% seen once. Study-level findings and limits: Recipients of two AZD1222 doses showed rising Spike-specific TCR breadth and depth.

About this clone itself: Its target is unknown.

V shed 2 bases and J shed 7 bases, with 12 bases lying between them. This CDR3 comprises 14 residues. Germline values: CDR1 LGHNA, CDR2 YNFKEQ. The specimen was peripheral blood, collected on day 0 of AZD1222 vaccination. This TCR came from an adult in good health. The chain carries TRBV4-2 and TRBJ1-5, with no clear D. The DNA for the CDR3 is TGTGCCAGCAGCCAATCAGACATCAACCAGCCCCAGCATTTT. Residues: CASSQSDINQPQHF.